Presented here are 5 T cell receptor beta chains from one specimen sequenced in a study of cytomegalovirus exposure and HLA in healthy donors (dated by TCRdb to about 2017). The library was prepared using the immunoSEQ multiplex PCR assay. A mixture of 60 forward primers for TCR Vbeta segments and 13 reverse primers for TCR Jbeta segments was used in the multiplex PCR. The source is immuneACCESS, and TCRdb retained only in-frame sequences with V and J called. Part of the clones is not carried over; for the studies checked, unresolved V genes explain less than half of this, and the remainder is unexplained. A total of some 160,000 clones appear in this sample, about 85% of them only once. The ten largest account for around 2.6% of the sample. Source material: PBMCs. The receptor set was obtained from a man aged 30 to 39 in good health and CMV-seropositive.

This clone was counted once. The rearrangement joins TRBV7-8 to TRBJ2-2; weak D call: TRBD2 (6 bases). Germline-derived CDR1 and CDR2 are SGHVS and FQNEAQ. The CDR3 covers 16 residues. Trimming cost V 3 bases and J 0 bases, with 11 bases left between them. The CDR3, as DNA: TGTGCCAGCAGCTTTCCTAGCGACCCGAACACCGGGGAGCTGTTTTTT. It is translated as CASSFPSDPNTGELFF.

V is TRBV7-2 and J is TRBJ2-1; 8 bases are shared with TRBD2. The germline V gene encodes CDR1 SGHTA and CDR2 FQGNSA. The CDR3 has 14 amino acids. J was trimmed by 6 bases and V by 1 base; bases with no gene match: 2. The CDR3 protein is CASSLDLAGNEQFF. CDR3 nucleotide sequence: TGTGCCAGCAGCTTAGATCTAGCGGGCAATGAGCAGTTCTTC.

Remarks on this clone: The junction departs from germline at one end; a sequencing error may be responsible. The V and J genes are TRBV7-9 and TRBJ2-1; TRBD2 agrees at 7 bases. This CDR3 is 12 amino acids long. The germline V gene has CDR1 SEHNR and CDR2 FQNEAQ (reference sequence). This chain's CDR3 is CASSLGTGGLIF. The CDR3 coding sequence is TGTGCCAGCAGCTTAGGAACGGGAGGTCTGATCTTC.

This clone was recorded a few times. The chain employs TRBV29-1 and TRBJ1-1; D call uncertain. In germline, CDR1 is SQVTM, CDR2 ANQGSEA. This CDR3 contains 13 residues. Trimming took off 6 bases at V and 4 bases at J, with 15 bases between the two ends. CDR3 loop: CSVAPYGSTEAFF. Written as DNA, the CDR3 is TGCAGCGTAGCTCCTTACGGGTCCACTGAAGCTTTCTTT.

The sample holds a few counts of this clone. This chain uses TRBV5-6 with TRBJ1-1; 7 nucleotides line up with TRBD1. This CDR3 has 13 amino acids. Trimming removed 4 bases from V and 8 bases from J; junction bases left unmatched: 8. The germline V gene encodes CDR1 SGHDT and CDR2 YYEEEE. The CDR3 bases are TGTGCCAGCAGCCCGACAGGGTCCGCCGAAGCTTTCTTT. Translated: CASSPTGSAEAFF. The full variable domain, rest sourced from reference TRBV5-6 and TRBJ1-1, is DAGVTQSPTHLIKTRGQQVTLRCSPKSGHDTVSWYQQALGQGPQFIFQYYEEEERQRGNFPDRFSGHQFPNYSSELNVNALLLGDSALYLCASSPTGSAEAFFGQGTRLTVV.